Following are 10 T cell receptor beta chains from one sample sequenced in a study of T cell clones after liver transplantation. Produced via immunoSEQ multiplex PCR; TCRdb's table is partial and in-frame only. The sample has approximately 72,000 clones; 90% are singletons. The source was CD4+ T cells from blood, collected before liver transplant. The receptors originated from a human donor who received a liver transplant.

This chain connects TRBV27 to TRBJ2-6; possible D gene TRBD2, 6 bases. CDR1 is MNHEY and CDR2 is SMNVEV in the germline V gene (reference sequence). V lost 6 bases and J 0 bases, leaving 9 bases between the germline ends. The CDR3 sequence is 15 residues long. The CDR3, as DNA: TGTGCCAGCAGCTGGGGAGGCTCTGGGGCCAACGTCCTGACTTTC. Encoded protein: CASSWGGSGANVLTF. Looking up the rest from reference TRBV27 and TRBJ2-6 gives the full variable domain: EAQVTQNPRYLITVTGKKLTVTCSQNMNHEYMSWYRQDPGLGLRQIYYSMNVEVTDKGDVPEGYKVSRKEKRNFPLILESPSPNQTSLYFCASSWGGSGANVLTFGAGSRLTVL.

This sequence joins TRBV1 and TRBJ2-7. TRBV1 is a pseudogene locus. The CDR3 runs to 11 residues. The chain's CDR3 is CTSSQGYEQYF. The CDR3 coding sequence is TGCACCAGCAGCCAAGGATACGAGCAGTACTTC.

This chain links TRBV29-1 with TRBJ2-1; D gene ambiguous. V was trimmed by 7 bases and J by 6 bases, leaving 13 bases between them. Germline V lookup: CDR1 SQVTM, CDR2 ANQGSEA. This CDR3 comprises 12 residues. CDR3 nucleotides: TGCAGCGAAACTTCCTGGACCAATGAGCAGTTCTTC. It translates to CSETSWTNEQFF.

V gene TRBV6-6 combines with J gene TRBJ1-4, with D perhaps matching TRBD1 (5 bases). This CDR3 is 13 amino acids long. V gave up 6 bases and J gave up 7 bases, with 12 bases separating them. Germline V gene data show CDR1 as MNHNY and CDR2 as SVGAGI (reference sequence). The CDR3 sequence: CASRPGRSEKLFF. CDR3 coding DNA: TGTGCCAGCAGGCCAGGGCGCTCTGAAAAACTGTTTTTT.

The chain recombines TRBV7-3 with TRBJ2-1; D unclear. This CDR3 region has 13 residues. Between the trimmed V and J ends, which lost 6 bases and 7 bases, there was a span of 13 bases. The germline gives CDR1 SGHTA, CDR2 FQGTGA. CDR3 protein: CASSVNQANEQFF. The DNA for the CDR3 is TGTGCCAGCAGTGTCAACCAAGCTAATGAGCAGTTCTTC.

CDR3 coding DNA: TGTGCCAGCAGCGCGGGTGGGGGAGAGACCCAGTACTTC. Residues: CASSAGGGETQYF. The chain joins TRBV9 to TRBJ2-5, with D perhaps given as TRBD1 or TRBD2 (5 bases each). The CDR3 consists of 13 residues. The V end was cut by 3 bases, the J end by 4 bases, with 10 bases between. Germline V gives CDR1 SGDLS, CDR2 YYNGEE.

V usage is TRBV9 and J usage is TRBJ1-2; no definite D call. V lost 0 bases to trimming and J lost 8 bases, with 14 bases between them. The germline V gene has CDR1 SGDLS and CDR2 YYNGEE. The CDR3 is 14 amino acids. CDR3 sequence (DNA): TGTGCCAGCAGCGTAGGTCAAGGCCCCGGGGGCTACACCTTC. It yields the protein CASSVGQGPGGYTF.

This clone showed up just once. The CDR3: CASSQLDLGETQYF. CDR3 DNA sequence: TGCGCCAGCAGCCAGTTGGACTTGGGAGAGACCCAGTACTTC. The gene calls are TRBV5-1 and TRBJ2-5; D possibly corresponds to TRBD2 (5 bases). V lost 4 bases to trimming and J lost 4 bases, with 14 bases between them. The germline CDR1 and CDR2 sequences are SGHRS and YFSETQ. This CDR3 has 14 residues. Combining the CDR3 with reference TRBV5-1 and TRBJ2-5 gives the whole variable domain KAGVTQTPRYLIKTRGQQVTLSCSPISGHRSVSWYQQTPGQGLQFLFEYFSETQRNKGNFPGRFSGRQFSNSRSEMNVSTLELGDSALYLCASSQLDLGETQYFGPGTRLLVL.

The chain employs TRBV5-1 and TRBJ2-5, with 7 positions matching TRBD1. Germline CDR1 SGHRS, CDR2 YFSETQ. Trimming removed 0 bases from V and 4 bases from J; junction bases left unmatched: 3. The CDR3 consists of 14 residues. CDR3 region: CASSLVTGAETQYF. The CDR3 DNA sequence: TGCGCCAGCAGCTTGGTTACAGGGGCAGAGACCCAGTACTTC. The whole variable domain, filled in from reference TRBV5-1 and TRBJ2-5, reads KAGVTQTPRYLIKTRGQQVTLSCSPISGHRSVSWYQQTPGQGLQFLFEYFSETQRNKGNFPGRFSGRQFSNSRSEMNVSTLELGDSALYLCASSLVTGAETQYFGPGTRLLVL.

The chain has TRBV4-2 and TRBJ2-1; 11 bases match TRBD2. Unmatched junction bases numbered 7, after V lost 4 bases and J lost 8 bases. In germline, CDR1 is LGHNA, CDR2 YNFKEQ. The CDR3 extends over 15 amino acids. Written as DNA, the CDR3 is TGTGCCAGCAGCCTGACTAGCGGGACAGACCATGAGCAGTTCTTC. This translates into CASSLTSGTDHEQFF.